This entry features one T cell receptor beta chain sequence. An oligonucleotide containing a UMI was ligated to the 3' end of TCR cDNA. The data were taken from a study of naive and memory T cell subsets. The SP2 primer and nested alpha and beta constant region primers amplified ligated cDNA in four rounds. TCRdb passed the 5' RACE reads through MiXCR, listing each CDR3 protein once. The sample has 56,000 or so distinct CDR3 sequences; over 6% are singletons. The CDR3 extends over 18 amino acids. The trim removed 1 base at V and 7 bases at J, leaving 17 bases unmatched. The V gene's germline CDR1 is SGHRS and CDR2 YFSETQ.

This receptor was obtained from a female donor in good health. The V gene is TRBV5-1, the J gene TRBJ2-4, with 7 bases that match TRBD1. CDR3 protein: CASSLSPLPPPGQNIQYF. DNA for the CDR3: TGCGCCAGCAGCTTGAGCCCGTTACCCCCCCCGGGACAGAACATTCAGTACTTC.